These 8 T cell receptor beta chains were all obtained from the same sample, sequenced in a study of blood T cell repertoires in COVID-19. The method was immunoSEQ multiplex PCR; TCRdb's version includes in-frame clones alone and lacks a portion of them. The table has about 68,000 clones, 80% to 85% seen once. Source material: peripheral blood. The receptor set was obtained from a man aged 50-59 years with active COVID-19.

J is TRBJ2-4 and V is TRBV2; D is unclear. In germline, CDR1 is SNHLY, CDR2 FYNNEI. Trimming removed 4 bases at V and 8 bases at J, with 9 bases between. The CDR3 consists of 12 residues. As DNA, the CDR3 is TGTGCCAGCAGTGTCAGCGCGGACATTCAGTACTTC. Translated, it gives CASSVSADIQYF.

This chain links TRBV10-3 with TRBJ2-3; 8 nucleotides line up with TRBD1. This CDR3 has 12 residues. Germline V lookup: CDR1 ENHRY, CDR2 SYGVKD. Germline trimming cut 5 bases from V and 9 bases from J; bases unmatched to any gene: 4. The CDR3 sequence: CAISRTGNTQYF. The CDR3 nucleotides read TGTGCCATCAGTCGGACAGGGAACACGCAGTATTTT.

J is TRBJ1-2 and V is TRBV19, with TRBD1 matching over 8 bases. CDR3 length: 14 amino acids. Germline V gene sequence: CDR1 LNHDA, CDR2 SQIVND (reference sequence). The trim removed 9 bases at V and 4 bases at J, leaving 10 bases unmatched. The DNA of the CDR3 is TGTGCCAGCAAATCCCCCGGACAGGGCTATGGCTACACCTTC. Amino acid sequence: CASKSPGQGYGYTF.

The J gene is TRBJ1-2, the V gene TRBV6-5; 8 bases align to TRBD1. The V gene's germline CDR1 is MNHEY and CDR2 SVGAGI. V dropped 8 bases and J dropped 4; count of bases not matched to a gene: 6. This CDR3 is built from 13 residues. CDR3 sequence: CASGETGAYGYTF. The CDR3 DNA follows: TGTGCCAGCGGGGAGACAGGGGCCTATGGCTACACCTTC.

This chain connects TRBV18 to TRBJ1-1; possibly TRBD1 for D (6 bases). The V gene's germline CDR1 is KGHSH and CDR2 LQKENI. V was cut by 5 bases and J by 4 bases, with 11 bases left in between. The CDR3 spans 13 residues. The CDR3 reads CASSTSRGTEAFF. In DNA form, the CDR3 reads TGTGCCAGCTCAACCTCCAGGGGCACTGAAGCTTTCTTT.

The CDR3 DNA follows: TGCAGCGGCGGAAGACAGGGCGAAGCTTTCTTT. Protein product: CSGGRQGEAFF. This sequence joins TRBV29-1 and TRBJ1-1, with TRBD1 identical over 7 bases. CDR1 is SQVTM, CDR2 ANQGSEA, per germline. With V trimmed by 7 bases and J by 8 bases, 7 bases remained unmatched. This CDR3 spans 11 amino acids.

This clone was seen a few times. J is TRBJ2-5 and V is TRBV30; 7 nucleotides line up with TRBD2. Germline loops: CDR1 GTSNPN, CDR2 SVGIG (reference sequence). V was clipped by 0 bases and J by 2 bases; unmatched bases: 3. CDR3 length equals 14 residues. The CDR3 DNA reads TGTGCCTGGAGTGTATGGGGGGGGCAAGAGACCCAGTACTTC. The encoded protein is CAWSVWGGQETQYF.

The rearrangement uses TRBV21-1 and TRBJ2-1; TRBD2, the D gene given by the table, was not confirmed from the DNA. TRBV21-1 is a recognized pseudogene. The CDR3 consists of 17 residues. For the CDR3, the DNA is TGTGCCAGCAGCAAAGTGATCCTAGCGGGCGTTCCCAATGAGCAGTTCTTC. It encodes CASSKVILAGVPNEQFF.